One and the same sample provided the 21 T cell receptor beta chains below, sequenced in a study of tumor-infiltrating lymphocytes in oesophageal squamous cell carcinoma. TCRdb re-analysed the PCR reads in MiXCR, keeping a single row per CDR3 protein. The sample records some 12,000 distinct CDR3 sequences, roughly three fifths being singletons. Sequencing was done on a sample of esophageal tumor tissue. All receptors come from a female donor with esophageal squamous cell carcinoma.

This sequence joins TRBV24-1 and TRBJ2-7; possibly TRBD1 for D (6 bases). Germline V gene data show CDR1 as KGHDR and CDR2 as SFDVKD. With 2 bases removed from V and 5 bases from J, the gap between germline ends came to 6 bases. The CDR3 has 12 residues. CDR3 coding DNA: TGTGCCACCAGTGATTACAGGGACGAGCAGTACTTC. Protein product: CATSDYRDEQYF.

A few counts support this clonotype. The J gene is TRBJ2-1, the V gene TRBV7-9, with TRBD1 matching 8 bases. CDR1 and CDR2 (germline): SEHNR, FQNEAQ (reference sequence). The J segment lost 3 bases and the V segment lost 1 base, leaving 2 bases of the junction unmatched. The CDR3 spans 15 residues. For the CDR3, the DNA is TGTGCCAGCAGCTTAGGGACAGGGATCTACAATGAGCAGTTCTTC. Amino acid sequence: CASSLGTGIYNEQFF.

This clonotype was picked up a small number of times. This sequence may be a read error, since a much larger clone differs from it by one base. The chain has TRBV6-1 and TRBJ2-3, with D perhaps matching TRBD2 (6 bases). The CDR3 sequence is 17 residues long. Trimming shortened V by 1 base and J by 14 bases, and 28 bases separated the two germline ends. Germline V gene sequence: CDR1 MNHNS, CDR2 SASEGT. The CDR3 DNA is TGTGCCAGCAGTGAAGGGGGGGTACTAAGGCGGACCGGGGAGCTGTATTTT. Translated, it gives CASSEGGVLRRTGELYF.

This rearrangement joins TRBV11-2 to TRBJ2-1, with a weak D call TRBD2 (5 bases). V lost 0 bases, J lost 2 bases, and 8 bases lay in between. Germline V lookup: CDR1 SGHAT, CDR2 FQNNGV. The CDR3 is made up of 15 amino acids. The CDR3 DNA reads TGTGCCAGCAGCTTAGACAGCGGACCCTACAATGAGCAGTTCTTC. This sequence encodes CASSLDSGPYNEQFF. Based on the CDR3 plus reference TRBV11-2 and TRBJ2-1, the full variable domain is EAGVAQSPRYKIIEKRQSVAFWCNPISGHATLYWYQQILGQGPKLLIQFQNNGVVDDSQLPKDRFSAERLKGVDSTLKIQPAKLEDSAVYLCASSLDSGPYNEQFFGPGTRLTVL.

About this clonotype: As the CDR3 is not closed by the conserved phenylalanine or tryptophan, this likely results from a read error. This rearrangement joins TRBV24-1 to TRBJ1-1, with 7 bases aligning to TRBD1. Germline trimming cut 5 bases from V and 5 bases from J; bases unmatched to any gene: 4. CDR1 and CDR2 from the germline V gene are KGHDR and SFDVKD. This CDR3 has 13 amino acids. CDR3 protein: CATSGQGKTEAFY. CDR3 nucleotides: TGTGCCACCAGTGGACAGGGAAAGACTGAAGCTTTCTAT.

The rearrangement links TRBV19 to TRBJ2-3, with TRBD1 identical over 8 bases. V was clipped by 3 bases and J by 5 bases; unmatched bases: 10. Germline V gives CDR1 LNHDA, CDR2 SQIVND (reference sequence). CDR3 size: 16 residues. The chain's CDR3 is CASSIFLRGLEDTQYF. The CDR3 DNA is TGTGCCAGTAGTATCTTTCTCAGGGGGCTTGAAGATACGCAGTATTTT.

The chain uses TRBV7-2 and TRBJ2-1, with 8 bases matching TRBD2. Trimming at V came to 5 bases and at J to 1 base, leaving 16 bases not matched to a gene. CDR1 is SGHTA and CDR2 is FQGNSA in the germline V gene. The CDR3 loop spans 19 amino acids. The CDR3 here is CASSLQAGAHLESYNEQFF. In nucleotides, the CDR3 is TGTGCCAGCAGCCTCCAAGCGGGGGCCCACCTAGAATCCTACAATGAGCAGTTCTTC. The full variable domain, with the rest looked up from reference TRBV7-2 and TRBJ2-1, is GAGVSQSPSNKVTEKGKDVELRCDPISGHTALYWYRQSLGQGLEFLIYFQGNSAPDKSGLPSDRFSAERTGGSVSTLTIQRTQQEDSAVYLCASSLQAGAHLESYNEQFFGPGTRLTVL.

This clonotype was counted between two and nine times. The missing conserved phenylalanine or tryptophan at the end of this CDR3 makes a read error likely. It is unclear where the CDR3 begins or ends on the DNA, so no DNA is shown, and the CDR3 is as TCRdb lists it. The V and J genes are TRBV11-2 and TRBJ2-4; the table assigns TRBD2, which was not confirmed against the DNA. The CDR3 extends over 10 residues, inclusive of both ends. Germline V lookup: CDR1 SGHAT, CDR2 FQNNGV. This chain's CDR3 is CASSLRDSSG.

This clonotype came up many times. The CDR3 nucleotides are TGTGCCAGCAGCTTAGGGACCGACAGAAACATTCAGTACTTC. Its translation: CASSLGTDRNIQYF. V is TRBV7-2 and J is TRBJ2-4, with TRBD1 as a possible D gene (5 bases). Germline CDR1 SGHTA, CDR2 FQGNSA. Trimming removed 1 base at V and 6 bases at J, with 10 bases between. This CDR3 has 14 amino acids.

A remark on this clonotype: This sequence may be a read error, since a much larger clone differs from it by one base. CDR3 sequence (DNA): TGTGCCAGTAACACGGGTATGACTGGAAACACCATAAATTTT. Amino acids: CASNTGMTGNTINF. The chain links TRBV19 to TRBJ1-3; D gene unclear. The CDR3 loop spans 14 amino acids. From germline, CDR1 is LNHDA and CDR2 SQIVND (reference sequence).

The chain joins TRBV12-3 or TRBV12-4 to TRBJ2-4; no reliable D call. The J call may not be correct, given that the DNA end is closer to TRBJ2-7. The CDR3 is 13 amino acids. The CDR3, as DNA: TGTGCCAGCAGTTTAGTTGGCCCCTACGAGCAGTACTTC. It codes for CASSLVGPYEQYF.

This clonotype was counted at least ten times. This chain joins TRBV18 and TRBJ1-2; possibly TRBD1 for D (6 bases). The length of the CDR3 is 15 residues. Germline V CDR1 and CDR2: KGHSH, LQKENI. V lost 2 bases, J lost 8 bases, and 18 bases lay in between. In nucleotides, the CDR3 is TGTGCCAGCTCACCATACAGGGATTTCCCTAGGGGCTACACCTTC. This encodes CASSPYRDFPRGYTF.

In its sample, this clonotype was seen a few times. The rearrangement links TRBV7-3 to TRBJ2-7; 9 bases fit TRBD1. The J call may not be correct, given that the DNA end is closer to TRBJ2-1. The CDR3 contains 16 residues. Germline V gene lookup returns CDR1 SGHTA and CDR2 FQGTGA. The CDR3 reads CASSLIGGQGYNEQFF. The CDR3 DNA reads as TGTGCCAGCAGCTTAATAGGTGGACAGGGGTACAATGAGCAGTTCTTC.

The chain links TRBV28 to TRBJ1-2; D perhaps matches TRBD1 (5 bases). Germline CDR1 and CDR2: MDHEN and SYDVKM. There are 12 residues in the CDR3. Trimming cost V 0 bases and J 7 bases, with 6 bases left between them. The CDR3 DNA sequence: TGTGCCAGCAGTTTATGGGGGCTTGGCTACACCTTC. Protein: CASSLWGLGYTF.

Turning to this clonotype: Its ends do not fully match the called genes, so a read error is possible. The chain has TRBV6-1 and TRBJ2-5; TRBD1 matches 11 bases. CDR3 size: 15 residues. The germline V gene encodes CDR1 MNHNS and CDR2 SASEGT. The CDR3 reads CASSYRDRGNSPLHF. As DNA, the CDR3 is TGTGCCAGCAGTTACCGGGACAGGGGGAATTCACCCCTCCACTTC.

CDR3 protein: CASSQVRGAEAFF. Written as DNA, the CDR3 is TGTGCCAGCAGCCAAGTTCGGGGGGCTGAAGCTTTCTTT. This chain connects TRBV14 to TRBJ1-1; TRBD1 is a possible D gene (5 bases). V was clipped by 1 base and J by 6 bases, with 9 bases between them. The CDR3 has 13 amino acids. Germline V gene data show CDR1 as SGHDN and CDR2 as FVKESK.

The rearrangement joins TRBV7-9 to TRBJ2-3, with 9 bases fitting TRBD1. CDR1 is SEHNR and CDR2 is FQNEAQ in the germline V gene (reference sequence). Trimming removed 5 bases from V and 7 bases from J; junction bases left unmatched: 13. The CDR3 is made up of 16 amino acids. The CDR3 region is CASSRDHGTGLYTQYF. For the CDR3, the DNA is TGTGCCAGCAGCAGGGACCACGGGACAGGGTTGTATACGCAGTATTTT.

The chain carries TRBV6-9 and TRBJ1-1; D call uncertain. The CDR3 has 12 residues. Trimming left V 6 bases short and J 6 bases short, with 11 bases between. Germline lookup yields CDR1 MNHGY and CDR2 SVAAGI. The CDR3 coding sequence is TGTGCCAGCAGGACACTATTGGCTGAAGCTTTCTTT. Protein product: CASRTLLAEAFF.

There are many counts of this clonotype. Likely a read error: the CDR3 ends without its conserved phenylalanine or tryptophan. The DNA is left out, because the CDR3 cannot be placed on it with certainty; the CDR3 is given as TCRdb lists it. The chain recombines TRBV7-2 with TRBJ1-1; TRBD1 was called by the table and not checked on the DNA. The CDR3 spans 14 amino acids, including both terminal residues. Looked up from germline, CDR1 is SGHTA and CDR2 is FQGNSA. The CDR3 here is CASSLRVVSSSSGQ.

This clonotype showed up many times. V and J are TRBV11-1 and TRBJ2-5; 8 nucleotides line up with TRBD2. With 5 bases clipped from V and 11 bases from J, the junction kept 16 bases outside the gene matches. Germline values: CDR1 SGHAT, CDR2 FQDESV (reference sequence). This CDR3 region has 15 residues. The CDR3 reads CASSPAGGARREQYF. DNA of the CDR3: TGTGCCAGCAGCCCCGCCGGGGGGGCCCGACGTGAGCAGTACTTC.

This rearrangement joins TRBV7-8 to TRBJ2-7, with D possibly TRBD1 on 6 matching bases. The CDR3 has 16 amino acids. Trimming removed 3 bases from V and 7 bases from J, with 22 bases in between. The V gene's germline CDR1 is SGHVS and CDR2 FQNEAQ. The CDR3 DNA follows: TGTGCCAGCAGCTTCTACGCAACAGGGAAGTACAATGAGCAGTACTTC. This translates into CASSFYATGKYNEQYF.